Below are 20 T cell receptor beta chains sequenced from a single sample in a study of shared clonotypes between healthy human individuals. Sequencing used immunoSEQ multiplex PCR; TCRdb keeps in-frame clones, though not all of them. This sample has over 1.5 million clones, with around 98% found just once. Sequenced input: naive CD4+ T cells sorted from blood. Subset reported: CD45RA+ positively selected. The receptor set was obtained from a man aged 25-45 years in good health.

This chain connects TRBV2 to TRBJ1-5; 8 positions match TRBD1. The CDR3 runs to 15 residues. Germline V gene data show CDR1 as SNHLY and CDR2 as FYNNEI. With V trimmed by 3 bases and J by 4 bases, 5 bases remained unmatched. CDR3 region: CASSDPRGLNQPQHF. In DNA form, the CDR3 reads TGTGCCAGCAGTGACCCCAGGGGGCTAAATCAGCCCCAGCATTTT.

The V and J genes are TRBV27 and TRBJ2-7; TRBD1 matches 7 bases. The CDR3 has 14 residues. V trimming: 2 bases; J trimming: 3 bases; junction bases outside the gene matches: 4. Germline V gene data show CDR1 as MNHEY and CDR2 as SMNVEV (reference sequence). The DNA of the CDR3 is TGTGCCAGCAGTTTAGGGACAGCATACTACGAGCAGTACTTC. Its protein is CASSLGTAYYEQYF.

The CDR3 here is CASSFLRQGGNTEAFF. CDR3 bases: TGTGCCAGCAGCTTCCTACGACAGGGAGGGAACACTGAAGCTTTCTTT. This chain uses TRBV7-9 with TRBJ1-1; 7 nucleotides align to TRBD1. The trim removed 3 bases at V and 1 base at J, leaving 8 bases unmatched. The length of the CDR3 is 16 residues. Looked up from germline, CDR1 is SEHNR and CDR2 is FQNEAQ (reference sequence).

The CDR3 spells CASSDSWGDEQYF. The CDR3 DNA reads as TGTGCCAGCAGCGACAGCTGGGGCGACGAGCAGTACTTC. The V call is TRBV7-6, the J call TRBJ2-7; weak D call: TRBD1 (5 bases). The CDR3 is 13 amino acids. The V and J ends lost 5 bases and 5 bases respectively, with 13 bases between them. Germline values: CDR1 SGHVS, CDR2 FNYEAQ.

This clone is a singleton in its sample. CDR3 loop: CASSGPGLAGNEQYF. As DNA, the CDR3 is TGTGCCAGCAGCGGCCCGGGACTAGCGGGAAACGAGCAGTACTTC. The chain joins TRBV2 to TRBJ2-7, with TRBD2 matching 13 bases. Germline V gives CDR1 SNHLY, CDR2 FYNNEI. With 6 bases clipped from V and 5 bases from J, the junction kept 7 bases outside the gene matches. This CDR3 is 15 amino acids long.

The chain couples TRBV10-3 to TRBJ2-7, with 12 bases fitting TRBD2. The ends lost 5 bases at V and 6 bases at J; junction bases unmatched: 8. CDR3 length: 15 residues. Germline values: CDR1 ENHRY, CDR2 SYGVKD. CDR3 DNA: TGTGCCATCAGTTCCCTAGCGGGAGGGCCAAGCGAGCAGTACTTC. Translating it yields CAISSLAGGPSEQYF.

J is TRBJ1-1 and V is TRBV5-1; 12 nucleotides line up with TRBD1. V gave up 2 bases and J gave up 1 base; unmatched junction bases: 6. This CDR3 spans 17 amino acids. From germline, CDR1 is SGHRS and CDR2 YFSETQ. The CDR3 loop is CASSLGDRGPENTEAFF. The CDR3 DNA reads as TGCGCCAGCAGCTTAGGGGACAGGGGGCCCGAGAACACTGAAGCTTTCTTT.

The chain links TRBV5-1 to TRBJ2-1; 7 nucleotides line up with TRBD1. The J segment lost 6 bases and the V segment lost 4 bases, leaving 13 bases of the junction unmatched. CDR1 and CDR2 from the germline V gene are SGHRS and YFSETQ. The CDR3 is 16 residues long. The CDR3 is CASSDPRDRVLNEQFF. DNA of the CDR3: TGCGCCAGCAGCGACCCTCGGGACAGAGTTCTCAATGAGCAGTTCTTC.

The chain is built from TRBV7-2 and TRBJ2-7, with a tentative D call TRBD2 (6 bases). This CDR3 is built from 16 residues. V shed 0 bases and J shed 4 bases, with 16 bases lying between them. Germline loops: CDR1 SGHTA, CDR2 FQGNSA. CDR3 loop: CASSLARRASLYEQYF. The CDR3 coding sequence is TGTGCCAGCAGCTTAGCGAGGAGGGCCAGCTTATACGAGCAGTACTTC.

This clone was seen a single time. The chain links TRBV7-2 to TRBJ1-1; D unresolved. V dropped 0 bases and J dropped 7 bases, with 9 bases sitting between them. CDR3 length: 13 residues. CDR1 is SGHTA, CDR2 FQGNSA, per germline. Here the CDR3 reads CASSLAQVGEAFF. The CDR3 DNA sequence: TGTGCCAGCAGCTTAGCGCAAGTAGGTGAAGCTTTCTTT.

The chain has TRBV28 and TRBJ2-7; 9 positions agree with TRBD1. This CDR3 contains 15 residues. V shed 5 bases, J shed 0 bases, and the junction held 5 bases outside the gene matches. The V gene's germline CDR1 is MDHEN and CDR2 SYDVKM. The CDR3 coding sequence is TGTGCCAGCAGTCCCGGGACAGGGACCTCCTACGAGCAGTACTTC. This gives the protein CASSPGTGTSYEQYF.

The chain carries TRBV10-2 and TRBJ2-1; 9 nucleotides agree with TRBD1. The germline V gene encodes CDR1 WSHSY and CDR2 SAAADI. The CDR3 extends over 16 amino acids. V trimming: 8 bases; J trimming: 8 bases; junction bases outside the gene matches: 16. The DNA for the CDR3 is TGCGCCAGCGGAGGGACAGGGCGAGGGCCCCAGGATGAGCAGTTCTTC. Amino acid sequence: CASGGTGRGPQDEQFF.

The chain employs TRBV28 and TRBJ2-1; D is ambiguous. CDR1 and CDR2 from the germline V gene are MDHEN and SYDVKM. V lost 7 bases to trimming and J lost 7 bases, with 11 bases between them. This CDR3 region has 12 residues. CDR3 sequence reads: CASKVFGNEQFF. CDR3 in DNA: TGTGCCAGCAAGGTCTTTGGGAATGAGCAGTTCTTC. The whole variable domain, remainder taken from reference TRBV28 and TRBJ2-1, is DVKVTQSSRYLVKRTGEKVFLECVQDMDHENMFWYRQDPGLGLRLIYFSYDVKMKEKGDIPEGYSVSREKKERFSLILESASTNQTSMYLCASKVFGNEQFFGPGTRLTVL.

The genes are TRBV15 and TRBJ2-6; 7 nucleotides line up with TRBD1. This CDR3 comprises 16 residues. Germline V gene data show CDR1 as LNHNV and CDR2 as YYDKDF (reference sequence). The ends lost 8 bases at V and 0 bases at J; junction bases unmatched: 7. As DNA, the CDR3 is TGTGCCACCGCGACAGGGCTAAGCTCTGGGGCCAACGTCCTGACTTTC. Encoded protein: CATATGLSSGANVLTF.

Of note for this clone: This CDR3 is also generated by other DNA sequences in the sample. J is TRBJ2-7 and V is TRBV11-3; TRBD2 agrees at 11 bases. There are 13 residues in the CDR3. V was pared by 3 bases and J by 6 bases, with 1 base of the junction left unmatched. Germline lookup yields CDR1 SGHNT and CDR2 YENEEA. The CDR3 coding sequence is TGTGCCAGCAGCTTCGGACTAGCGGGCGAGCAGTACTTC. Its translation is CASSFGLAGEQYF.

The V gene is TRBV18, the J gene TRBJ2-2; 8 positions match TRBD1. Unmatched junction bases numbered 5, after V lost 2 bases and J lost 6 bases. This CDR3 has 15 residues. Germline lookup yields CDR1 KGHSH and CDR2 LQKENI. The CDR3 region has the DNA TGTGCCAGCTCACCAGTGACAGGGGTCGCCGGGGAGCTGTTTTTT. Translating gives CASSPVTGVAGELFF.

Written as DNA, the CDR3 is TGCGCCAGCAGCTTTGACAGGTACACTGAAGCTTTCTTT. Translation: CASSFDRYTEAFF. This chain connects TRBV5-1 to TRBJ1-1, with D possibly TRBD1 on 6 matching bases. V lost 2 bases to trimming and J lost 3 bases, with 8 bases between them. CDR1 and CDR2 from the germline V gene are SGHRS and YFSETQ. CDR3 length: 13 residues.

Note on this clone: Other DNA variants within this sample encode the same CDR3. The V and J genes are TRBV6-4 and TRBJ1-5; possibly TRBD1 for D (6 bases). From germline, CDR1 is MRHNA and CDR2 SNTAGT. The CDR3 totals 13 residues. Trimming took off 3 bases at V and 7 bases at J, with 10 bases between the two ends. CDR3: CASSEGARQPQHF. The CDR3 coding sequence is TGTGCCAGCAGTGAGGGGGCGAGACAGCCCCAGCATTTT.

CDR3 sequence reads: CVTKPTRVKDRINYGYTF. The CDR3 DNA is TGTGTCACAAAACCGACCCGGGTTAAGGACCGGATCAACTATGGCTACACCTTC. This sequence joins TRBV7-5 and TRBJ1-2. TRBV7-5 is noted as a pseudogene. The CDR3 spans 18 residues.

The chain recombines TRBV2 with TRBJ2-4, with TRBD1 matching 9 bases. V shed 2 bases, J shed 7 bases, and the junction held 6 bases outside the gene matches. CDR1 SNHLY and CDR2 FYNNEI come from the germline V gene. The CDR3 totals 15 residues. CDR3 loop: CASSEIRGQGNIQYF. The CDR3 DNA follows: TGTGCCAGCAGTGAAATCCGAGGACAGGGGAACATTCAGTACTTC.